This T cell receptor (beta chain) was sequenced during a study of cytomegalovirus exposure and HLA in healthy donors. Looking at the study overall: The study's early data release held about 85 million unique TCRs from HLA-typed donors.

Study observations and caveats: The investigators catalogued 150 to 200 TCR beta chains as cytomegalovirus-associated. From TCR beta sequences, most subjects' HLA-A and HLA-B alleles were reportedly predicted accurately. An analysis done earlier found most TCR beta V segments productive about 87% or about 30% of the time.

In the case of this clone: Its specificity is unknown.

With 60 Vbeta and 13 Jbeta primers, the PCR was carried out. The table came from immunoSEQ multiplex PCR; TCRdb's copy has only in-frame clones and leaves some out. The sample carries roughly 140,000 clones, 60% to 80% recorded once. The sample was PBMCs. This clonotype was sampled from a male donor in good health and CMV-seronegative.

DNA for the CDR3: TGTGCCAGCAGCAAAGTTCGCGGGAACACCGGGGAGCTGTTTTTT. Translated, it gives CASSKVRGNTGELFF. The chain couples TRBV14 to TRBJ2-2; D is undetermined. The CDR3 has 15 amino acids. V lost 5 bases to trimming and J lost 1 base, with 11 bases between them. From germline, CDR1 is SGHDN and CDR2 FVKESK.